Listed here is a single TCR beta chain. The antigen remains unidentified. Some clones are missing from TCRdb's copy, which holds only in-frame ones; the method was immunoSEQ multiplex PCR. The sample contains about 55,000 clones, around nine tenths of which appear only once. Autoimmune disease history or systemic immunosuppression disqualified patients. The sample is drawn from a study of OX40 agonist ivuxolimab in advanced cancers. Study as a whole: Recorded diagnoses for dose-escalation patients were hepatocellular carcinoma, melanoma, renal cell or head and neck cancer.

Trimming pared 5 bases from V and 4 bases from J, leaving 8 bases between. From germline, CDR1 is SEHNR and CDR2 FQNEAQ (reference sequence). CDR3 length: 12 residues. Study-level results: CD4+ and CD8+ blood T cells expanded clonally by week 6 at 0.1 to 3.0 mg/kg. Low normalized clonal expansion also occurred in some nonresponding patients.

The material sequenced was CD4+ or CD8+ T cells sorted from blood, taken in a trial of the OX40 agonist ivuxolimab. The V and J genes are TRBV7-9 and TRBJ1-2, with D unresolved. The sequence was obtained from an adult with an advanced solid tumor such as melanoma, head and neck, liver or kidney cancer. The CDR3 loop reads CASSPPSYGYTF. The CDR3 DNA reads as TGTGCCAGCAGCCCCCCCAGCTATGGCTACACCTTC.